This TCR beta chain was sequenced during a study of cytomegalovirus exposure and HLA in healthy donors. Study-wide points: Cytomegalovirus-associated status was assigned to approximately 160 TCR beta chains. The tendency of first-cohort TCR clusters to co-occur in the 100 to 150 validation repertoires emerged from a later analysis.

The donors were members of the validation cohort, which comprised around 110 subjects and was separate from the first cohort of 730 or so subjects. As for this clone: The antigen is not known.

Clones were read by immunoSEQ multiplex PCR, and TCRdb kept only the in-frame ones, dropping some. The sample shows about 180,000 clones, 85% of them seen only once. This receptor was identified in a man between 18 and 29 years old in good health and CMV-seropositive. What was sequenced was PBMCs.

CDR3 in amino acids: CASSADRGNTIYF. CDR3 coding DNA: TGTGCCAGCAGCGCCGACAGGGGAAACACCATATATTTT. This rearrangement joins TRBV11-2 to TRBJ1-3, with a tentative D call TRBD1 (6 bases). Germline V CDR1 and CDR2: SGHAT, FQNNGV. This CDR3 contains 13 residues. V was pared by 5 bases and J by 4 bases, with 9 bases between.